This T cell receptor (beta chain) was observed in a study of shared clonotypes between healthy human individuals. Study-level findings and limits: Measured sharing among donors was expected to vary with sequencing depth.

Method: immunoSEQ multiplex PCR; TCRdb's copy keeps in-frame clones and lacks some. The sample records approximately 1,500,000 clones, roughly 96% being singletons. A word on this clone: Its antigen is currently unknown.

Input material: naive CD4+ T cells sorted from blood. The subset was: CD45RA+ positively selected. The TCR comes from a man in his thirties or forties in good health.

CDR3 loop: CASSLGGGRPQETQYF. CDR3 nucleotide sequence: TGTGCCAGCAGCTTGGGTGGCGGACGCCCTCAAGAGACCCAGTACTTC. The chain recombines TRBV5-6 with TRBJ2-5; D is unclear. The V and J ends lost 0 bases and 2 bases respectively, with 14 bases between them. The CDR3 runs 16 residues. Looked up from germline, CDR1 is SGHDT and CDR2 is YYEEEE. The full variable domain, completed using reference TRBV5-6 and TRBJ2-5, is DAGVTQSPTHLIKTRGQQVTLRCSPKSGHDTVSWYQQALGQGPQFIFQYYEEEERQRGNFPDRFSGHQFPNYSSELNVNALLLGDSALYLCASSLGGGRPQETQYFGPGTRLLVL.